This passage covers 30 T cell receptor beta chains from one sample sequenced in a study of OX40 agonist ivuxolimab in advanced cancers. Some clones are missing from TCRdb's copy, which holds only in-frame ones; the method was immunoSEQ multiplex PCR. Of roughly 130,000 clones in the sample, roughly 93% were seen once. The material was CD4+ or CD8+ T cells sorted from blood, obtained in a trial of the OX40 agonist ivuxolimab. Every receptor here comes from an adult with an advanced solid tumor such as melanoma, head and neck, liver or kidney cancer.

The gene calls are TRBV5-1 and TRBJ1-3, with D hard to call. CDR1 is SGHRS, CDR2 YFSETQ, per germline. CDR3 length equals 14 residues. The germline V and J ends were trimmed by 2 bases and 0 bases, with 6 bases remaining between them. The CDR3 region has the DNA TGCGCCAGCAGCTTTATATTCTCTGGAAACACCATATATTTT. Amino acid sequence: CASSFIFSGNTIYF.

The chain joins TRBV18 to TRBJ2-1, with 8 bases aligning to TRBD1. The V gene's germline CDR1 is KGHSH and CDR2 LQKENI. CDR3 length: 16 residues. Trimming removed 5 bases from V and 0 bases from J; junction bases left unmatched: 6. The CDR3 DNA sequence: TGTGCCAGCTCAACAGGGGGAGGCCCCTCCTACAATGAGCAGTTCTTC. It encodes CASSTGGGPSYNEQFF.

The chain employs TRBV5-1 and TRBJ1-3; perhaps TRBD1 as D (6 bases). Germline V CDR1 and CDR2: SGHRS, YFSETQ. Trimming removed 4 bases from V and 7 bases from J, with 12 bases in between. The CDR3 runs 13 residues. The CDR3, as DNA: TGCGCCAGCAGCCCCGACAGGCGTAACACCATATATTTT. This translates into CASSPDRRNTIYF.

The V call is TRBV7-2, the J call TRBJ2-1; D could derive from TRBD1 or TRBD2 (6 bases each). This CDR3 is 15 amino acids long. Trimming took 5 bases from V and 0 from J, leaving 11 bases between them. CDR1 SGHTA and CDR2 FQGNSA come from the germline V gene. The CDR3 is CASSRGASSYNEQFF. The CDR3 DNA reads TGTGCCAGCAGCAGGGGGGCGAGCTCCTACAATGAGCAGTTCTTC.

The chain couples TRBV2 to TRBJ1-1; possibly TRBD1 for D (5 bases). The germline V gene encodes CDR1 SNHLY and CDR2 FYNNEI. The V end lost 0 bases, the J end lost 6 bases, and 17 bases lay between the germline ends. The CDR3 length is 16 residues. CDR3 DNA: TGTGCCAGCAGTGAAGCAGGGAAAGGAGGGGTCGCTGAAGCTTTCTTT. This gives the protein CASSEAGKGGVAEAFF.

This clone was recorded a few times. The CDR3 DNA reads TGTGCCAGCAGCTTGGATCTAGCGGGGGTTGGGGCTCTACGCTACGAGCAGTACTTC. This encodes CASSLDLAGVGALRYEQYF. The chain joins TRBV5-4 to TRBJ2-7, with TRBD2 matching 10 bases. CDR1 and CDR2 (germline): SGHNT, YYREEE (reference sequence). Germline trimming cut 0 bases from V and 3 bases from J; bases unmatched to any gene: 15. The CDR3 runs 19 residues.

The V gene is TRBV19, the J gene TRBJ1-5; 7 bases fit TRBD1. CDR1 and CDR2 from the germline V gene are LNHDA and SQIVND (reference sequence). After removal of 7 bases from V and 5 bases from J, the junction contained 14 bases not matched to a gene. The CDR3 consists of 16 residues. This chain's CDR3 is CASTPKRDSVYQPQHF. The CDR3 DNA follows: TGTGCCAGTACCCCGAAGAGGGACAGTGTCTATCAGCCCCAGCATTTT.

This clone was recorded once. Distinct nucleotide sequences in the sample also encode this CDR3. The chain employs TRBV28 and TRBJ1-2, with a possible D match to TRBD1 (6 bases). The germline V and J ends were trimmed by 3 bases and 8 bases, with 10 bases remaining between them. In germline, CDR1 is MDHEN, CDR2 SYDVKM. The CDR3 runs to 12 residues. The CDR3 DNA is TGTGCCAGCAGTTTTTCGGGGGGCGGCTACACCTTC. Its translation is CASSFSGGGYTF.

The chain is built from TRBV2 and TRBJ2-1, with D possibly matching TRBD1 (6 bases). V gave up 5 bases and J gave up 8 bases, with 13 bases separating them. The CDR3 extends over 13 amino acids. Germline V gene lookup returns CDR1 SNHLY and CDR2 FYNNEI. The CDR3 is CASSSQGFDEQFF. The CDR3 bases are TGTGCCAGCAGTTCACAGGGCTTCGATGAGCAGTTCTTC.

The V gene is TRBV19, the J gene TRBJ1-5, with D perhaps matching TRBD1 (5 bases). CDR3 length equals 14 residues. The germline V gene has CDR1 LNHDA and CDR2 SQIVND (reference sequence). Trimming pared 6 bases from V and 2 bases from J, leaving 11 bases between. The CDR3, as DNA: TGTGCCAGTAGGGTCTGGGACGGCAATCAGCCCCAGCATTTT. Protein: CASRVWDGNQPQHF.

The J gene is TRBJ2-7, the V gene TRBV9; 11 nucleotides agree with TRBD2. V trimming: 0 bases; J trimming: 6 bases; junction bases outside the gene matches: 8. Germline lookup yields CDR1 SGDLS and CDR2 YYNGEE. The CDR3 is 16 residues long. CDR3 sequence (DNA): TGTGCCAGCAGCGTAGCGGGACTAGCGGTCCGTTCCGAGCAGTACTTC. It is translated as CASSVAGLAVRSEQYF.

The rearrangement uses TRBV28 and TRBJ2-3; 8 nucleotides agree with TRBD2. The germline V gene encodes CDR1 MDHEN and CDR2 SYDVKM. With 7 bases clipped from V and 5 bases from J, the junction kept 14 bases outside the gene matches. The length of the CDR3 is 16 residues. CDR3 bases: TGTGCCAGCACTCGCGGGGGGATATCAAACGGAGATACGCAGTATTTT. The encoded protein is CASTRGGISNGDTQYF. The variable domain in full, completed from reference TRBV28 and TRBJ2-3, reads DVKVTQSSRYLVKRTGEKVFLECVQDMDHENMFWYRQDPGLGLRLIYFSYDVKMKEKGDIPEGYSVSREKKERFSLILESASTNQTSMYLCASTRGGISNGDTQYFGPGTRLTVL.

The chain couples TRBV28 to TRBJ2-5; weak D call: TRBD1 (6 bases). The CDR3 is 13 amino acids. Germline V gene sequence: CDR1 MDHEN, CDR2 SYDVKM. With 6 bases removed from V and 5 bases from J, the gap between germline ends came to 13 bases. The CDR3 nucleotides read TGTGCCAGCAGCCCTGACAGGCGGGAGACCCAGTACTTC. As protein: CASSPDRRETQYF.

This chain joins TRBV27 and TRBJ2-5; 8 nucleotides align to TRBD1. From germline, CDR1 is MNHEY and CDR2 SMNVEV (reference sequence). Trimming at V came to 8 bases and at J to 5 bases, leaving 13 bases not matched to a gene. The CDR3 runs 15 residues. The CDR3 DNA reads TGTGCCAGCGGACTGTTCAGGGGGCAGGGGGAGACCCAGTACTTC. Amino acids: CASGLFRGQGETQYF.

This clone came up once. The genes are TRBV4-1 and TRBJ2-3; TRBD1 matches 7 bases. V was pared by 4 bases and J by 3 bases, with 7 bases of the junction left unmatched. Germline CDR1 MGHRA, CDR2 YSYEKL. The CDR3 has 15 amino acids. The CDR3 nucleotides read TGCGCCAGCAGCCGGTCGGGACAGCTTACAGATACGCAGTATTTT. As protein: CASSRSGQLTDTQYF.

This chain joins TRBV5-1 and TRBJ2-7; a possible D gene is TRBD1 (5 bases). This CDR3 has 15 residues. The germline V gene encodes CDR1 SGHRS and CDR2 YFSETQ. Trimming left V 0 bases short and J 1 base short, with 11 bases between. This chain's CDR3 is CASSLGQGFSYEQYF. DNA for the CDR3: TGCGCCAGCAGCTTGGGGCAGGGATTTTCCTACGAGCAGTACTTC. Based on the CDR3 plus reference TRBV5-1 and TRBJ2-7, the full variable domain is KAGVTQTPRYLIKTRGQQVTLSCSPISGHRSVSWYQQTPGQGLQFLFEYFSETQRNKGNFPGRFSGRQFSNSRSEMNVSTLELGDSALYLCASSLGQGFSYEQYFGPGTRLTVT.

In DNA form, the CDR3 reads TGTGCCAGCAGTACCAGGGTAGGTCAGCCCCAGCATTTT. Amino acid sequence: CASSTRVGQPQHF. J is TRBJ1-5 and V is TRBV28; perhaps TRBD1 as D (5 bases). This CDR3 has 13 residues. The germline CDR1 and CDR2 sequences are MDHEN and SYDVKM. The V gene lost 5 bases and the J gene lost 6 bases, with 11 bases spanning the gap. The full variable domain, its missing parts supplied by reference TRBV28 and TRBJ1-5, is DVKVTQSSRYLVKRTGEKVFLECVQDMDHENMFWYRQDPGLGLRLIYFSYDVKMKEKGDIPEGYSVSREKKERFSLILESASTNQTSMYLCASSTRVGQPQHFGDGTRLSIL.

The rearrangement uses TRBV11-2 and TRBJ1-4; D is unresolved. Germline V gives CDR1 SGHAT, CDR2 FQNNGV. The CDR3 spans 14 residues. The V end was cut by 6 bases, the J end by 1 base, with 9 bases between. The CDR3 is CASSISRTNEKLFF. The CDR3 DNA reads TGTGCCAGCAGTATATCCAGAACTAATGAAAAACTGTTTTTT.

This clone appeared once. The chain links TRBV28 to TRBJ2-7; 8 bases align to TRBD1. V was pared by 6 bases and J by 5 bases, with 9 bases of the junction left unmatched. The CDR3 has 14 amino acids. The germline CDR1 and CDR2 sequences are MDHEN and SYDVKM. CDR3 coding DNA: TGTGCCAGCAGCTCACCCAGGGGGCGCGACGAGCAGTACTTC. Encoded protein: CASSSPRGRDEQYF.

V usage is TRBV9 and J usage is TRBJ2-7, with TRBD2 identical over 9 bases. V dropped 3 bases and J dropped 0; count of bases not matched to a gene: 4. The CDR3 spans 15 residues. Per the germline V gene, CDR1 is SGDLS and CDR2 is YYNGEE. The CDR3 DNA follows: TGTGCCAGCAGCGGACGACTAGCGGACTCCTACGAGCAGTACTTC. This encodes CASSGRLADSYEQYF.

The rearrangement joins TRBV7-8 to TRBJ2-5; no clear D gene. CDR3 length equals 14 residues. Germline CDR1 and CDR2: SGHVS and FQNEAQ. Deletions cut 1 base from V and 1 base from J, with 7 bases between. The CDR3 bases are TGTGCCAGCAGCTTAGGTGGCCGCCAAGAGACCCAGTACTTC. It codes for CASSLGGRQETQYF.

This chain links TRBV28 with TRBJ1-1, with 8 bases fitting TRBD1. The CDR3 extends over 17 amino acids. V shed 1 base, J shed 5 bases, and the junction held 12 bases outside the gene matches. CDR1 and CDR2 (germline): MDHEN, SYDVKM. CDR3 DNA: TGTGCCAGCAGTTTATTCAGGGGGCAGGGTTTGTGGACTGAAGCTTTCTTT. The encoded protein is CASSLFRGQGLWTEAFF.

V and J are TRBV4-3 and TRBJ2-3; TRBD1 matches at 7 bases. V lost 1 base, J lost 5 bases, and 12 bases stayed unmatched. This CDR3 has 17 amino acids. Per germline, CDR1 LGHNA and CDR2 YSLEER. The CDR3 region has the DNA TGCGCCAGCAGCCAAGGGGGTGTGAGGGGGCGCGAAGATACGCAGTATTTT. Its translation is CASSQGGVRGREDTQYF.

V gene TRBV6-1 combines with J gene TRBJ1-2, with a weak D call TRBD1 (5 bases). Germline CDR1 is MNHNS and CDR2 is SASEGT. The CDR3 has 16 residues. Trimming pared 0 bases from V and 9 bases from J, leaving 20 bases between. Here the CDR3 reads CASSEARTALGVSYTF. CDR3 coding DNA: TGTGCCAGCAGTGAAGCTAGGACGGCCTTAGGGGTTAGCTACACCTTC.

This clone has only a few counts. The chain employs TRBV11-3 and TRBJ2-3; 11 positions agree with TRBD2. Germline V gene sequence: CDR1 SGHNT, CDR2 YENEEA. This CDR3 contains 14 residues. Trimming at V came to 5 bases and at J to 7 bases, leaving 5 bases not matched to a gene. In DNA, the CDR3 is TGTGCCAGCAGCCCGGGACTAGCGGAAAATACGCAGTATTTT. Protein: CASSPGLAENTQYF.

The gene calls are TRBV7-8 and TRBJ2-7, with a weak D call TRBD2 (5 bases). The CDR3 has 14 residues. Germline loops: CDR1 SGHVS, CDR2 FQNEAQ. Deletions cut 1 base from V and 3 bases from J, with 10 bases between. The DNA of the CDR3 is TGTGCCAGCAGCTTAGAGCGGCCAGACTACGAGCAGTACTTC. It is translated as CASSLERPDYEQYF.

The rearrangement links TRBV7-3 to TRBJ1-6; TRBD1 is a possible D gene (6 bases). Germline CDR1 is SGHTA and CDR2 is FQGTGA. This CDR3 contains 15 residues. Trimming shortened V by 2 bases and J by 6 bases, and 11 bases separated the two germline ends. CDR3 in amino acids: CASSLGGTPNSPLHF. In nucleotides, the CDR3 is TGTGCCAGCAGCTTAGGGGGGACACCTAATTCACCCCTCCACTTT.

The rearrangement uses TRBV5-1 and TRBJ2-7; D ambiguous. V shed 0 bases and J shed 3 bases, with 13 bases lying between them. Germline CDR1 and CDR2: SGHRS and YFSETQ. The CDR3 consists of 15 residues. The CDR3 sequence: CASSLVAESNYEQYF. DNA for the CDR3: TGCGCCAGCAGCTTGGTGGCAGAATCCAACTACGAGCAGTACTTC.

The CDR3 protein is CASTVVAGNTGELFF. CDR3 bases: TGCGCCAGCACCGTGGTAGCGGGGAACACCGGGGAGCTGTTTTTT. The V gene is TRBV5-1, the J gene TRBJ2-2, with 7 positions matching TRBD2. The junction had 6 bases not matched to a gene; V was cut back by 6 bases and J by 1 base. This CDR3 is 15 amino acids long. The germline CDR1 and CDR2 sequences are SGHRS and YFSETQ.

The CDR3 region has the DNA TGTGCCAGCAGCCAAGATCTGGCGGGAGTGACCGGGGAGCTGTTTTTT. This translates into CASSQDLAGVTGELFF. The chain couples TRBV4-2 to TRBJ2-2; 7 bases map to TRBD2. J gave up 5 bases and V 0 bases, and 6 bases lay outside the gene matches. Germline CDR1 reads LGHNA; CDR2 reads YNFKEQ. The CDR3 is 16 residues long.